One sample yielded the 17 T cell receptor beta chains listed below, sequenced in a study of OX40 agonist ivuxolimab in advanced cancers. The table came from immunoSEQ multiplex PCR; TCRdb's copy has only in-frame clones and leaves some out. The sample lists under 25,000 clones, roughly 90% occurring once. The material was CD4+ or CD8+ T cells sorted from blood, obtained in a trial of the OX40 agonist ivuxolimab. The receptors shown here come from an adult with an advanced solid tumor such as melanoma, head and neck, liver or kidney cancer.

The chain recombines TRBV10-3 with TRBJ2-1; D gene ambiguous. CDR3 length: 13 residues. Trimming shortened V by 8 bases and J by 6 bases, and 14 bases separated the two germline ends. From germline, CDR1 is ENHRY and CDR2 SYGVKD. The CDR3: CAILAGRGNEQFF. The CDR3 DNA follows: TGTGCCATCTTAGCCGGGCGCGGCAATGAGCAGTTCTTC.

The chain joins TRBV14 to TRBJ2-1; D is perhaps TRBD2 (6 bases). V lost 3 bases to trimming and J lost 0 bases, with 9 bases between them. CDR1 SGHDN and CDR2 FVKESK come from the germline V gene. The CDR3 runs to 15 residues. CDR3 sequence: CASSQKTSSYNEQFF. The DNA for the CDR3 is TGTGCCAGCAGCCAGAAGACTAGCTCCTACAATGAGCAGTTCTTC.

V is TRBV7-6 and J is TRBJ1-1; D remains ambiguous. The length of the CDR3 is 13 residues. Trimming took off 1 base at V and 2 bases at J, with 5 bases between the two ends. The germline V gene has CDR1 SGHVS and CDR2 FNYEAQ. The DNA of the CDR3 is TGTGCCAGCAGCTTAGTAGCTAACACTGAAGCTTTCTTT. Protein product: CASSLVANTEAFF.

This chain joins TRBV5-1 and TRBJ1-4; 8 bases map to TRBD1. Germline loops: CDR1 SGHRS, CDR2 YFSETQ. Losses at the gene ends were 1 base for V and 8 bases for J; bases not matched to a gene: 7. The CDR3 covers 15 residues. This CDR3 is CASSLTAGGLEKLFF. The CDR3 DNA sequence: TGCGCCAGCAGCTTGACGGCAGGGGGCTTGGAAAAACTGTTTTTT.

The chain uses TRBV5-1 and TRBJ2-7; no firm D call. This CDR3 contains 13 residues. The germline V and J ends were trimmed by 0 bases and 5 bases, with 9 bases remaining between them. The germline V gene has CDR1 SGHRS and CDR2 YFSETQ. The CDR3 region has the DNA TGCGCCAGCAGCTTGGGCCCCCCTAACGAGCAGTACTTC. It translates to CASSLGPPNEQYF.

The rearrangement uses TRBV4-1 and TRBJ2-7; 9 nucleotides align to TRBD1. The CDR3 spans 17 residues. V shed 0 bases, J shed 5 bases, and the junction held 11 bases outside the gene matches. The germline gives CDR1 MGHRA, CDR2 YSYEKL. DNA for the CDR3: TGCGCCAGCAGCCAAGAAGGGGGGTGGGACAGGGTTGACGAGCAGTACTTC. This codes for CASSQEGGWDRVDEQYF.

The chain couples TRBV6-5 to TRBJ1-4; TRBD1 matches at 7 bases. This CDR3 spans 15 amino acids. CDR1 is MNHEY, CDR2 SVGAGI, per germline. With V trimmed by 5 bases and J by 12 bases, 15 bases remained unmatched. CDR3 nucleotide sequence: TGTGCCAGCAGTCCGAACAGGGGCCCTGCGATGGAACTGTTTTTT. Its translation: CASSPNRGPAMELFF.

This sequence joins TRBV27 and TRBJ2-1; perhaps TRBD2 as D (6 bases). V was shortened by 1 base and J by 10 bases, with 23 bases between the two germline ends. Germline V lookup: CDR1 MNHEY, CDR2 SMNVEV (reference sequence). The CDR3 sequence is 17 residues long. The CDR3 sequence is CASSLLAVDELWGEQFF. CDR3 DNA sequence: TGTGCCAGCAGTTTATTAGCGGTCGACGAGCTGTGGGGCGAGCAGTTCTTC.

CDR3 loop: CASSLGRAYEQYF. CDR3 coding DNA: TGCGCCAGCAGCTTGGGACGGGCCTACGAGCAGTACTTC. The V and J genes are TRBV5-1 and TRBJ2-7; D is undetermined. With 0 bases removed from V and 2 bases from J, the gap between germline ends came to 6 bases. The CDR3 is 13 amino acids. CDR1 SGHRS and CDR2 YFSETQ come from the germline V gene.

The chain joins TRBV10-2 to TRBJ2-7, with D possibly being TRBD1 (6 bases). The CDR3 totals 18 residues. Trimming shortened V by 4 bases and J by 3 bases, and 25 bases separated the two germline ends. Germline CDR1 WSHSY, CDR2 SAAADI. CDR3 sequence: CASSGPRQDPLGSYEQYF. For the CDR3, the DNA is TGCGCCAGCAGTGGTCCAAGACAGGACCCTTTAGGGAGCTACGAGCAGTACTTC.

This rearrangement joins TRBV5-5 to TRBJ1-6; 7 bases are a match to TRBD1. Trimming took 0 bases from V and 0 from J; bases not matched to a gene: 6. In germline, CDR1 is SGHKS, CDR2 YYEKEE (reference sequence). CDR3 size: 18 residues. The CDR3 coding sequence is TGTGCCAGCAGCTTGGAGGGCAGGGGGAGCTCCTATAATTCACCCCTCCACTTT. This sequence encodes CASSLEGRGSSYNSPLHF.

The genes are TRBV27 and TRBJ2-1, with 11 bases lining up with TRBD2. Germline CDR1 is MNHEY and CDR2 is SMNVEV (reference sequence). The V gene end was trimmed by 6 bases and the J gene end by 4 bases; junction bases not matched to a gene: 8. The CDR3 sequence is 16 residues long. The CDR3 DNA reads as TGTGCCAGCAGGGGACAGGGACTAGCGGTTTACAATGAGCAGTTCTTC. This sequence encodes CASRGQGLAVYNEQFF.

This clone was recorded a few times. The chain employs TRBV6-5 and TRBJ1-2, with 7 bases identical to TRBD1. Germline V lookup: CDR1 MNHEY, CDR2 SVGAGI. CDR3 length equals 13 residues. J was trimmed by 6 bases and V by 5 bases; bases with no gene match: 6. CDR3 in DNA: TGTGCCAGCAGTGAGACAGGGAAGGATGGCTACACCTTC. Residues: CASSETGKDGYTF.

The chain has TRBV11-2 and TRBJ2-7; 11 nucleotides align to TRBD2. V gave up 4 bases and J gave up 3 bases; unmatched junction bases: 8. In germline, CDR1 is SGHAT, CDR2 FQNNGV. This CDR3 has 16 residues. CDR3 region: CASSSRVGLAGYEQYF. Here the CDR3 DNA reads TGTGCCAGCAGCTCGAGGGTAGGACTAGCGGGCTACGAGCAGTACTTC.

The genes are TRBV4-2 and TRBJ2-1; either TRBD1 or TRBD2 may fit D (5 bases each). CDR1 and CDR2 (germline): LGHNA, YNFKEQ. CDR3 length equals 15 residues. Deletions cut 1 base from V and 8 bases from J, with 15 bases between. CDR3 loop: CASSQGVGVRDEQFF. As DNA, the CDR3 is TGTGCCAGCAGCCAAGGAGTGGGGGTGAGGGATGAGCAGTTCTTC.

This clone occurred a few times. The V and J genes are TRBV9 and TRBJ1-1; TRBD1 aligns across 10 bases. Germline V lookup: CDR1 SGDLS, CDR2 YYNGEE. This CDR3 region has 13 residues. With V trimmed by 6 bases and J by 4 bases, 3 bases remained unmatched. The DNA for the CDR3 is TGTGCCAGCAACAGGGACAGGGGCACTGAAGCTTTCTTT. It yields the protein CASNRDRGTEAFF.

V and J are TRBV5-1 and TRBJ2-7; no firm D call. CDR3 size: 14 residues. Germline CDR1 reads SGHRS; CDR2 reads YFSETQ. V gave up 0 bases and J gave up 3 bases, with 10 bases separating them. CDR3 bases: TGCGCCAGCAGCTTGGACCCAGGCCACTACGAGCAGTACTTC. This codes for CASSLDPGHYEQYF.